The 7 T cell receptor beta chains listed next were all sequenced from one sample in a study of patients and donors after allogeneic stem cell transplantation. TCRdb fed the RT-PCR reads into MiXCR, producing one record per CDR3 protein. The table records roughly 880,000 distinct CDR3 sequences, roughly 18% of them present only once. Specimen: blood, either unsorted or a sorted T cell fraction (not recorded which). These receptors were taken from a human donor who was either an allogeneic HSCT recipient or a stem cell or donor lymphocyte infusion donor (not recorded which). It is not recorded whose cells these are; they may come from a transplant donor.

A few counts support this clonotype. The CDR3 is CASSFLGFSYEQYF. The CDR3 DNA sequence: TGTGCCAGCAGTTTTTTAGGGTTCTCCTACGAGCAGTACTTC. The V call is TRBV12-3 or TRBV12-4, the J call TRBJ2-7; D not resolved. This CDR3 comprises 14 residues. V gave up 3 bases and J gave up 0 bases, with 9 bases separating them.

The chain links TRBV5-4 to TRBJ2-1; no reliable D call. The ends were cut back, 4 bases at V and 2 bases at J, with 13 bases in the middle. Germline CDR1 SGHNT, CDR2 YYREEE (reference sequence). The CDR3 runs to 15 residues. The CDR3 reads CASSRPSSAYNEQFF. The CDR3 region has the DNA TGTGCCAGCAGCCGTCCCTCTTCGGCCTACAATGAGCAGTTCTTC.

This clonotype was observed a handful of times. The conserved phenylalanine or tryptophan is not found at the CDR3 terminus, so this likely reflects a read error. V is TRBV25-1 and J is TRBJ1-2; D might be TRBD1 (5 bases). Germline V gene lookup returns CDR1 MGHDK and CDR2 SYGVNS. Trimming shortened V by 2 bases and J by 1 base, and 11 bases separated the two germline ends. The CDR3 is made up of 15 amino acids. DNA of the CDR3: TGTGCCAGCAGTGAAGGGGGGGAGAGTAACTATGGCTACACCTGC. Amino acid sequence: CASSEGGESNYGYTC.

J is TRBJ1-5 and V is TRBV7-9; D unresolved. Germline CDR1 SEHNR, CDR2 FQNEAQ (reference sequence). Trimming took off 4 bases at V and 5 bases at J, with 6 bases between the two ends. The CDR3 has 12 residues. The CDR3 here is CASSSSDQPQHF. In nucleotides, the CDR3 is TGTGCCAGCAGCTCCAGTGATCAGCCCCAGCATTTT. The entire variable domain, with the rest obtained from reference TRBV7-9 and TRBJ1-5, is as follows: DTGVSQNPRHKITKRGQNVTFRCDPISEHNRLYWYRQTLGQGPEFLTYFQNEAQLEKSRLLSDRFSAERPKGSFSTLEIQRTEQGDSAMYLCASSSSDQPQHFGDGTRLSIL.

This clonotype was detected only a few times. The chain employs TRBV18 and TRBJ2-3, with 9 bases matching TRBD2. The J segment lost 3 bases and the V segment lost 3 bases, leaving 7 bases of the junction unmatched. The germline V gene encodes CDR1 KGHSH and CDR2 LQKENI. CDR3 length: 16 amino acids. DNA of the CDR3: TGTGCCAGCTCACCCCTCGGCGGGGGGGCAACAGATACGCAGTATTTT. Its translation is CASSPLGGGATDTQYF.

This chain's CDR3 is CAWSISGNEQFF. The CDR3 DNA sequence: TGTGCCTGGAGTATTAGCGGCAATGAGCAGTTCTTC. The chain uses TRBV30 and TRBJ2-1; tentative D call: TRBD2 (6 bases). Germline V CDR1 and CDR2: GTSNPN, SVGIG (reference sequence). The CDR3 contains 12 residues. With 2 bases removed from V and 6 bases from J, the gap between germline ends came to 8 bases. The full variable domain, with the rest looked up from reference TRBV30 and TRBJ2-1, is SQTIHQWPATLVQPVGSPLSLECTVEGTSNPNLYWYRQAAGRGLQLLFYSVGIGQISSEVPQNLSASRPQDRQFILSSKKLLLSDSGFYLCAWSISGNEQFFGPGTRLTVL.

This clonotype appeared a few times. V usage is TRBV21-1 and J usage is TRBJ2-3; no check of the table's D call, TRBD1, against the DNA was made. TRBV21-1 is a pseudogene segment. This CDR3 is 13 amino acids long. For the CDR3, the DNA is TGTGCCAGCAGCGGGGGGGCCCCAGATACGCAGTATTTT. Its protein is CASSGGAPDTQYF.